A single sample gave rise to the 21 T cell receptor beta chains below, sequenced in a study of T cells in Graves' hyperthyroidism and ophthalmopathy. RNA transcripts were the template for amplifying TCR beta CDR3 regions. HTBI primers drove first-round RT-PCR of the TCR CDR3. TCRdb reprocessed the multiplex PCR reads with MiXCR, giving one entry per CDR3 protein. The repertoire holds about 360,000 distinct CDR3 sequences, about 12% seen once, with 9.2% in the top ten. Sample: blood. Every receptor here comes from a young woman with Graves' hyperthyroidism.

Remarks on this clonotype: Sequence at one end of the junction differs from germline and may be a read error. V gene TRBV6-2 or TRBV6-3 combines with J gene TRBJ1-6, with D unclear. Germline lookup yields CDR1 MNHEY and CDR2 SVGEGT. The length of the CDR3 is 13 residues. DNA of the CDR3: TGTGCCAACAGTGACTTAAAGAGCTCACCCCTCCACTTT. This gives the protein CANSDLKSSPLHF.

This clonotype occurred many times. DNA for the CDR3: TGCAGTGCTAGCGACACAGGGTTCGTTCGTAGCAATCAGCCCCAGCATTTT. Translated, it gives CSASDTGFVRSNQPQHF. The V call is TRBV20-1, the J call TRBJ1-5, with D possibly matching TRBD1 (6 bases). The germline V gene encodes CDR1 DFQATT and CDR2 SNEGSKA (reference sequence). The V end was cut by 3 bases, the J end by 0 bases, with 18 bases between. This CDR3 is built from 17 residues.

At least ten counts were recorded for this clonotype. CDR3 nucleotide sequence: TGTGCCAGCAGCCTAGGCAGTCACACCTTC. This sequence encodes CASSLGSHTF. V and J are TRBV28 and TRBJ1-2; no clear D gene. The CDR3 contains 10 residues. Germline-derived CDR1 and CDR2 are MDHEN and SYDVKM. V lost 6 bases to trimming and J lost 12 bases, with 11 bases between them.

This clonotype was picked up many times. The chain uses TRBV9 and TRBJ2-3, with 11 bases identical to TRBD2. The CDR3 consists of 15 residues. Trimming cost V 3 bases and J 5 bases; bases outside gene matches: 5. CDR1 and CDR2 (germline): SGDLS, YYNGEE. DNA of the CDR3: TGTGCCAGCAGCGAAATAGCGGGAGGGGGAGATACGCAGTATTTT. The encoded protein is CASSEIAGGGDTQYF. Filled out from reference TRBV9 and TRBJ2-3, the complete variable domain reads DSGVTQTPKHLITATGQRVTLRCSPRSGDLSVYWYQQSLDQGLQFLIQYYNGEERAKGNILERFSAQQFPDLHSELNLSSLELGDSALYFCASSEIAGGGDTQYFGPGTRLTVL.

Note on this clonotype: This clone may be a read error of a much larger clone one base away. V is TRBV3-1 and J is TRBJ2-3; D gene unclear. V was clipped by 3 bases and J by 0 bases, with 10 bases between them. The CDR3 runs 15 residues. Germline-derived CDR1 and CDR2 are LGHDT and YNNKEL (reference sequence). CDR3 loop: CASSHPGVSTDTQYF. DNA of the CDR3: TGTGCCAGCAGCCACCCTGGGGTTAGCACAGATACGCAGTATTTT.

A note on this clonotype: A much larger clone differs from this one at a single base, so this may be a read error. The chain carries TRBV2 and TRBJ2-7; D ambiguous. The V gene's germline CDR1 is SNHLY and CDR2 FYNNEI. The CDR3 is 11 amino acids. CDR3 sequence: CTSSDAYEQYF. CDR3 DNA sequence: TGTACCAGCAGTGACGCCTACGAGCAGTACTTC.

This clonotype was recorded a few times. The V and J genes are TRBV27 and TRBJ1-4; the D gene is possibly TRBD1 (6 bases). Germline CDR1 is MNHEY and CDR2 is SMNVEV (reference sequence). V was shortened by 2 bases and J by 4 bases, with 11 bases between the two germline ends. The CDR3 runs to 15 residues. CDR3 bases: TGTGCCAGCAGTTTAACAGGGTTTGGTAATGAAAAACTGTTTTTT. It specifies CASSLTGFGNEKLFF.

This clonotype was detected a few times. The V call is TRBV20-1, the J call TRBJ2-1; the D call may be TRBD1 or TRBD2 (5 bases each). The CDR3 contains 14 residues. Germline-derived CDR1 and CDR2 are DFQATT and SNEGSKA (reference sequence). The V end was cut by 5 bases, the J end by 0 bases, with 11 bases between. The CDR3 DNA is TGCAGTGCTGGGGGTGAAAGCTCCTACAATGAGCAGTTCTTC. Its translation: CSAGGESSYNEQFF.

This clonotype was picked up many times. The rearrangement links TRBV7-9 to TRBJ1-1; D uncertain. Trimming cost V 5 bases and J 2 bases, with 12 bases left between them. This CDR3 contains 14 residues. Germline V gene data show CDR1 as SEHNR and CDR2 as FQNEAQ (reference sequence). The CDR3 sequence is CASSPKSSNTEAFF. The CDR3 DNA reads TGTGCCAGCAGCCCAAAATCGAGTAACACTGAAGCTTTCTTT. Variable domain in full (rest from reference TRBV7-9 and TRBJ1-1): DTGVSQNPRHKITKRGQNVTFRCDPISEHNRLYWYRQTLGQGPEFLTYFQNEAQLEKSRLLSDRFSAERPKGSFSTLEIQRTEQGDSAMYLCASSPKSSNTEAFFGQGTRLTVV.

This clonotype showed up many times. The chain is built from TRBV27 and TRBJ1-2, with TRBD1 identical over 10 bases. From germline, CDR1 is MNHEY and CDR2 SMNVEV (reference sequence). CDR3 length: 15 residues. The V segment lost 2 bases and the J segment 5 bases; nucleotides outside the gene matches: 5. This chain's CDR3 is CASSLAGQGLYGYTF. CDR3 nucleotides: TGTGCCAGCAGTTTAGCGGGACAGGGGCTTTATGGCTACACCTTC.

This clonotype appeared many times. The chain couples TRBV12-3 or TRBV12-4 to TRBJ2-2; unclear D gene. V was pared by 1 base and J by 1 base, with 4 bases between. The CDR3 is 14 amino acids. Written as DNA, the CDR3 is TGTGCCAGCAGTTTAGGCGGGAACACCGGGGAGCTGTTTTTT. Its translation is CASSLGGNTGELFF.

The rearrangement joins TRBV28 to TRBJ2-1; D could derive from TRBD1 or TRBD2 (6 bases each). This CDR3 spans 15 amino acids. Deletions cut 7 bases from V and 7 bases from J, with 20 bases between. Germline V gives CDR1 MDHEN, CDR2 SYDVKM. CDR3 protein: CASTGGDRMNNEQFF. CDR3 bases: TGTGCCAGCACCGGGGGAGACAGGATGAATAATGAGCAGTTCTTC.

This sequence joins TRBV6-1 and TRBJ2-7, with 9 bases that match TRBD1. J was trimmed by 3 bases and V by 6 bases; bases with no gene match: 18. The germline V gene has CDR1 MNHNS and CDR2 SASEGT. The CDR3 totals 18 residues. The CDR3 nucleotides read TGTGCCAGCAGCCCTCTCCGTTTGGGACAGGGCCCCATCTACGAGCAGTACTTC. Translated: CASSPLRLGQGPIYEQYF.

About this clonotype: A much larger clone is a single base away; this may be a read error. V and J are TRBV12-5 and TRBJ1-5; the match to TRBD1 covers 9 bases. This CDR3 is 17 amino acids long. Germline CDR1 reads LGHNT; CDR2 reads FRNRAP. CDR3 region: CVRSGTGMCSNNQPQHF. In DNA form, the CDR3 reads TGTGTTAGGTCCGGGACAGGGATGTGTTCTAACAATCAGCCCCAGCATTTT.

This clonotype was seen a few times. This sequence joins TRBV6-1 and TRBJ2-2; 8 bases are shared with TRBD2. The CDR3 extends over 13 amino acids. Germline values: CDR1 MNHNS, CDR2 SASEGT. Trimming at V came to 6 bases and at J to 10 bases, leaving 7 bases not matched to a gene. The CDR3 reads CASSRAGVEELFF. Written as DNA, the CDR3 is TGTGCCAGCAGCAGAGCGGGAGTAGAGGAGCTGTTTTTT.

V and J are TRBV5-1 and TRBJ2-3; maybe TRBD2 (5 bases). The CDR3 runs to 15 residues. Germline-derived CDR1 and CDR2 are SGHRS and YFSETQ. The V end lost 2 bases, the J end lost 6 bases, and 16 bases lay between the germline ends. CDR3 sequence: CASSLGGQFPDTQYF. DNA of the CDR3: TGCGCCAGCAGCTTAGGCGGGCAGTTCCCTGATACGCAGTATTTT.

This clonotype has a count of ten or more. This chain links TRBV20-1 with TRBJ1-1, with D possibly TRBD1 on 6 matching bases. This CDR3 has 13 residues. With 6 bases removed from V and 4 bases from J, the gap between germline ends came to 15 bases. Germline loops: CDR1 DFQATT, CDR2 SNEGSKA (reference sequence). CDR3 DNA: TGCAGTGCACAGGGACCAGGAGGCACTGAAGCTTTCTTT. Its protein is CSAQGPGGTEAFF.

About this clonotype itself: A much larger clone lies one base from this, so it may be a read error. This chain joins TRBV4-2 and TRBJ2-7; D is possibly TRBD1 (5 bases). CDR1 and CDR2 (germline): LGHNA, YNFKEQ. Trimming removed 3 bases from V and 1 base from J, with 19 bases in between. This CDR3 is 17 amino acids long. The CDR3 spells CASSQARVSARSYEQYF. In DNA form, the CDR3 reads TGTGCCAGCAGCCAGGCCAGGGTGAGCGCCAGGTCCTACGAGCAGTACTTC.

This clonotype was detected ten times or more. CDR3 nucleotides: TGTGCCAGCAGCTTAGGTCTAGCGGGAGGGGTTGAGCAGTTCTTC. Its translation: CASSLGLAGGVEQFF. The chain is built from TRBV7-6 and TRBJ2-1, with TRBD2 matching over 12 bases. Trimming took 1 base from V and 9 from J; bases not matched to a gene: 4. This CDR3 has 15 amino acids. Germline V gene data show CDR1 as SGHVS and CDR2 as FNYEAQ.

This clonotype was counted at least ten times. This sequence joins TRBV24-1 and TRBJ1-5; 11 nucleotides match TRBD1. There are 17 residues in the CDR3. Unmatched junction bases numbered 9, after V lost 3 bases and J lost 6 bases. Germline V gives CDR1 KGHDR, CDR2 SFDVKD. The CDR3 DNA is TGTGCCACCAGTGATCCGGGACAGGGGGAGGGTGGTCAGCCCCAGCATTTT. Its translation: CATSDPGQGEGGQPQHF.

This clonotype was recorded a few times. The gene calls are TRBV29-1 and TRBJ1-2, with D possibly matching TRBD1 (5 bases). The V end was cut by 1 base, the J end by 3 bases, with 6 bases between. The V gene's germline CDR1 is SQVTM and CDR2 ANQGSEA. The CDR3 is 12 residues long. CDR3 in DNA: TGCAGCGTTGAAGGGACATACTATGGCTACACCTTC. Residues: CSVEGTYYGYTF.